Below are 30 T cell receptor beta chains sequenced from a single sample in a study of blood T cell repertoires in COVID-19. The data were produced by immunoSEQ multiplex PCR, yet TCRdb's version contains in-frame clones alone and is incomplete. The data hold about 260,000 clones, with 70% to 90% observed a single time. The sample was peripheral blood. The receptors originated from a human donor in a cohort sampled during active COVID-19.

CDR3 amino acids: CASSIQGRNSPLHF. As DNA, the CDR3 is TGTGCCAGTAGTATTCAGGGCAGGAATTCACCCCTCCACTTT. The gene calls are TRBV19 and TRBJ1-6, with D perhaps matching TRBD1 (5 bases). Trimming removed 3 bases at V and 7 bases at J, with 10 bases between. The CDR3 length is 14 residues. Germline values: CDR1 LNHDA, CDR2 SQIVND (reference sequence).

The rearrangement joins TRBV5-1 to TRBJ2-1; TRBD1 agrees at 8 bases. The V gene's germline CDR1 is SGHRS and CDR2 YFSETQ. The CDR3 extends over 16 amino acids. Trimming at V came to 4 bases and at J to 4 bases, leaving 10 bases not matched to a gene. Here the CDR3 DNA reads TGCGCCAGCAGCCCGCCCAGGGACAGGAGTTACAATGAGCAGTTCTTC. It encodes CASSPPRDRSYNEQFF.

The CDR3 spells CANHGLNYGYTF. CDR3 nucleotides: TGTGCCAATCATGGACTTAACTATGGCTACACCTTC. This chain uses TRBV10-3 with TRBJ1-2, with D unresolved. CDR3 size: 12 residues. Per germline, CDR1 ENHRY and CDR2 SYGVKD. With 10 bases removed from V and 1 base from J, the gap between germline ends came to 10 bases.

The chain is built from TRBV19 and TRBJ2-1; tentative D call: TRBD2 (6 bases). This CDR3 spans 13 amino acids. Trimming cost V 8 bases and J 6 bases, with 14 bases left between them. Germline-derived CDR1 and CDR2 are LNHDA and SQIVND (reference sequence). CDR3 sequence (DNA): TGTGCCAGTTGGGGACTCCCTAGCAATGAGCAGTTCTTC. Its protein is CASWGLPSNEQFF.

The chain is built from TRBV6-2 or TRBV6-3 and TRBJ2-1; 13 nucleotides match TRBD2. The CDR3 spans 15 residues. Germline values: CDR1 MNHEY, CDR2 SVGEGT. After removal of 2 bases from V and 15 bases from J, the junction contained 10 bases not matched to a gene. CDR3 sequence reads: CASSYPPGTSGNVFF. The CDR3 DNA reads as TGTGCCAGCAGTTACCCCCCCGGGACTAGCGGGAATGTGTTCTTC.

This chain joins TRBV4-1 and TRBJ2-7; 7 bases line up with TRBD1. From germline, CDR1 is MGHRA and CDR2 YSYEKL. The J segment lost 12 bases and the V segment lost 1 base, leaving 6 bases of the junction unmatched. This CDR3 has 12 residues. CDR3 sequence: CASSQAGQARYF. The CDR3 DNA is TGCGCCAGCAGCCAAGCAGGACAGGCGCGGTACTTC.

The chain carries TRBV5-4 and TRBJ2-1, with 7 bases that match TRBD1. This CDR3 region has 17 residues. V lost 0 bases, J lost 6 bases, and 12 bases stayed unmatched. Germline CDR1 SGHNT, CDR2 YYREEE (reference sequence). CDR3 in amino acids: CASSLAGGQGVFNEQFF. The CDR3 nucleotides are TGTGCCAGCAGCTTGGCCGGTGGGCAGGGGGTTTTCAATGAGCAGTTCTTC.

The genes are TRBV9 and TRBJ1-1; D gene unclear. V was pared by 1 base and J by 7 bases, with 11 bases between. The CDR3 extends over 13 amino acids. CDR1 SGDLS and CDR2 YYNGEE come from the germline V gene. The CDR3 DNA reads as TGTGCCAGCAGCGTAAGTGATCGAGGTGAAGCTTTCTTT. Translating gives CASSVSDRGEAFF.

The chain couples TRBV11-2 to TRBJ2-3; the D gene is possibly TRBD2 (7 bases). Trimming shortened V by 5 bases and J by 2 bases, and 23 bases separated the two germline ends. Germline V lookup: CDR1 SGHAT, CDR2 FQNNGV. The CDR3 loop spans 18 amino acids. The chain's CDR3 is CASSPLRGGREDTDTQYF. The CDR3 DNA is TGTGCCAGCAGCCCCCTTAGGGGGGGGCGGGAAGACACAGATACGCAGTATTTT. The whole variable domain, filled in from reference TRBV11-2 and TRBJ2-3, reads EAGVAQSPRYKIIEKRQSVAFWCNPISGHATLYWYQQILGQGPKLLIQFQNNGVVDDSQLPKDRFSAERLKGVDSTLKIQPAKLEDSAVYLCASSPLRGGREDTDTQYFGPGTRLTVL.

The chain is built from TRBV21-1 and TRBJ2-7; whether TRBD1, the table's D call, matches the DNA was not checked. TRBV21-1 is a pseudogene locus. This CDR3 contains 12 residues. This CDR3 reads CASGGQSYEQYF. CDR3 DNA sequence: TGTGCCAGCGGAGGACAGTCCTACGAGCAGTACTTC.

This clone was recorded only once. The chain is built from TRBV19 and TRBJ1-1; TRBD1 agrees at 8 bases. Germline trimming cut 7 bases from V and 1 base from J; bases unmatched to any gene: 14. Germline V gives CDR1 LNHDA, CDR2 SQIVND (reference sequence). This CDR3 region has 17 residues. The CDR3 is CASTSPGGGRANTEAFF. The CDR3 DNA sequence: TGTGCCAGTACCTCACCAGGGGGCGGCAGGGCGAACACTGAAGCTTTCTTT.

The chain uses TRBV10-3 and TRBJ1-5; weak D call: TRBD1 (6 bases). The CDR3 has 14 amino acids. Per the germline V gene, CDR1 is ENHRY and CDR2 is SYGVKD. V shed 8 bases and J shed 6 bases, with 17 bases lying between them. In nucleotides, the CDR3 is TGTGCCATCGGGAGGGGGGCATCGGGTCAGCCCCAGCATTTT. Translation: CAIGRGASGQPQHF.

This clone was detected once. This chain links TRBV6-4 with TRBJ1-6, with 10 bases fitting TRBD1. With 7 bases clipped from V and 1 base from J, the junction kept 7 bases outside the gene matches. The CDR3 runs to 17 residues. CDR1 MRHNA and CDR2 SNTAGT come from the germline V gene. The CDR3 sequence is CASMGQGPRSYNSPLHF. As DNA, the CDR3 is TGTGCCAGCATGGGACAGGGGCCACGTTCCTATAATTCACCCCTCCACTTT.

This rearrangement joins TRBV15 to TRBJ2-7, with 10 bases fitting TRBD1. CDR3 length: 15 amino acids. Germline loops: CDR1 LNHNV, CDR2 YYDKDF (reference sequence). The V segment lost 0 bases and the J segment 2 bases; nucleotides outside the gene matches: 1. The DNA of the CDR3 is TGTGCCACCAGCAGAGAAGACAGGGGGCCCTACGAGCAGTACTTC. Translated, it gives CATSREDRGPYEQYF.

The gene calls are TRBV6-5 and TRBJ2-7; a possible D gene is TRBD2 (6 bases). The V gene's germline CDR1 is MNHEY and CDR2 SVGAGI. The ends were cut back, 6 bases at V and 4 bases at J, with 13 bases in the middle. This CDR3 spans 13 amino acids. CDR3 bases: TGTGCCAGCAGCTTACTAGCTTATTACGAGCAGTACTTC. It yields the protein CASSLLAYYEQYF.

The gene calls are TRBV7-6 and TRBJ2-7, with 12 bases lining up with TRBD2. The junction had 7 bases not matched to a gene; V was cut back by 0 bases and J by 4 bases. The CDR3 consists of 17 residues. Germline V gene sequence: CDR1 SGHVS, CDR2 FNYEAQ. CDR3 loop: CASSLARLAGGRYEQYF. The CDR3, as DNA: TGTGCCAGCAGCTTAGCGCGGCTAGCGGGGGGGCGATACGAGCAGTACTTC.

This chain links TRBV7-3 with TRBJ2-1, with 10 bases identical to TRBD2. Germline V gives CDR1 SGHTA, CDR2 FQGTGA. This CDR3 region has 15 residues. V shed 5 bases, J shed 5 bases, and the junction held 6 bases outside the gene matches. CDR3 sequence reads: CASSPAGGPNNEQFF. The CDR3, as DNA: TGTGCCAGCAGCCCAGCGGGAGGGCCGAACAATGAGCAGTTCTTC.

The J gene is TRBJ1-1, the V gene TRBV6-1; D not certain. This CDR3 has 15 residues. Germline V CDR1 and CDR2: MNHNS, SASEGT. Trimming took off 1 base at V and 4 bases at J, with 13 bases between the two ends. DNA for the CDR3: TGTGCCAGCAGTGAAGGAAGCGCGGGAGTCACTGAAGCTTTCTTT. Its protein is CASSEGSAGVTEAFF.

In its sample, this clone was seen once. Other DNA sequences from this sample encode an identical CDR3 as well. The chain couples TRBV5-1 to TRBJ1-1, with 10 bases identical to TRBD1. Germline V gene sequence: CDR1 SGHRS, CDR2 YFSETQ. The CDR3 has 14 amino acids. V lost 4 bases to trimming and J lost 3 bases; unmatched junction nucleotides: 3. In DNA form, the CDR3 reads TGCGCCAGCAGCCGACAGGGGGCGGACACTGAAGCTTTCTTT. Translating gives CASSRQGADTEAFF.

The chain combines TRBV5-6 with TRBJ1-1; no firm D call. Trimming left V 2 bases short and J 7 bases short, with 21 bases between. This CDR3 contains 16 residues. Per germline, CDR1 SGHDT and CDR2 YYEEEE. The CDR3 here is CASSLLYLSPEGEAFF. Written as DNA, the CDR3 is TGTGCCAGCAGCTTACTATACCTCTCTCCGGAGGGTGAAGCTTTCTTT.

The CDR3 sequence: CASSLTPGNEQFF. The CDR3 coding sequence is TGTGCCAGCAGCTTGACCCCGGGGAATGAGCAGTTCTTC. The chain links TRBV11-2 to TRBJ2-1, with TRBD2 as a possible D gene (5 bases). V was cut by 3 bases and J by 7 bases, with 10 bases left in between. Germline values: CDR1 SGHAT, CDR2 FQNNGV. The CDR3 spans 13 residues.

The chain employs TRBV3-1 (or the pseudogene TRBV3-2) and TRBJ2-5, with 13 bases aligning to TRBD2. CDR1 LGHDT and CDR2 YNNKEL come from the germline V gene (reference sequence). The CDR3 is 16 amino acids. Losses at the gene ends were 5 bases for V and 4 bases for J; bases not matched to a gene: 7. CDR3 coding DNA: TGTGCCAGCAGCTGGGGACTAGCGGGGCTAAGAGAGACCCAGTACTTC. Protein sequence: CASSWGLAGLRETQYF.

As DNA, the CDR3 is TGCGCCAGCAGCCAAAAAACAGGGGGCGCGAATGATGAGCAGTTCTTC. Its protein product is CASSQKTGGANDEQFF. The chain employs TRBV4-1 and TRBJ2-1; the match to TRBD1 covers 9 bases. The germline gives CDR1 MGHRA, CDR2 YSYEKL. V shed 2 bases and J 8 bases; nucleotides not matched to a gene: 10. The CDR3 sequence is 16 residues long.

The CDR3 loop reads CASSLRPGTNRREQYF. For the CDR3, the DNA is TGTGCCAGCAGCTTACGGCCCGGGACAAACAGGAGGGAGCAGTACTTC. The genes are TRBV5-4 and TRBJ2-7; D perhaps matches TRBD1 (6 bases). The germline V gene encodes CDR1 SGHNT and CDR2 YYREEE (reference sequence). CDR3 length: 16 amino acids. The V end lost 2 bases, the J end lost 7 bases, and 22 bases lay between the germline ends.

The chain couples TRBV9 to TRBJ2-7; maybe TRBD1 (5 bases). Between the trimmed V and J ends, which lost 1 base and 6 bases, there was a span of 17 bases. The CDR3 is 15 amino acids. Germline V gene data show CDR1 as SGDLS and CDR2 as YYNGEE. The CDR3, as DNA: TGTGCCAGCAGCGTAAAACAGGCCTATTTGTCCGAGCAGTACTTC. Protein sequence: CASSVKQAYLSEQYF. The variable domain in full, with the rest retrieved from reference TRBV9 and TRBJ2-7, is DSGVTQTPKHLITATGQRVTLRCSPRSGDLSVYWYQQSLDQGLQFLIQYYNGEERAKGNILERFSAQQFPDLHSELNLSSLELGDSALYFCASSVKQAYLSEQYFGPGTRLTVT.

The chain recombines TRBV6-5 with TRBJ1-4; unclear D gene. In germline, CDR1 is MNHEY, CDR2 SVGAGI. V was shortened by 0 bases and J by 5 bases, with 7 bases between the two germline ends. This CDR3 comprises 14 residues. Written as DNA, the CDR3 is TGTGCCAGCAGTTACTCTTTCGGGAATGAAAAACTGTTTTTT. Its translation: CASSYSFGNEKLFF.

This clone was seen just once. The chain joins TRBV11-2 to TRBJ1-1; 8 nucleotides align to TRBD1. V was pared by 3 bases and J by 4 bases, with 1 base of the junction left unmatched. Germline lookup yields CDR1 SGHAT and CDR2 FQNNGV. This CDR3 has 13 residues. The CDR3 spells CASSFTGGTEAFF. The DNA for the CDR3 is TGTGCCAGCAGCTTCACAGGGGGCACTGAAGCTTTCTTT. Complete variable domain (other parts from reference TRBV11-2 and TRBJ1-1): EAGVAQSPRYKIIEKRQSVAFWCNPISGHATLYWYQQILGQGPKLLIQFQNNGVVDDSQLPKDRFSAERLKGVDSTLKIQPAKLEDSAVYLCASSFTGGTEAFFGQGTRLTVV.

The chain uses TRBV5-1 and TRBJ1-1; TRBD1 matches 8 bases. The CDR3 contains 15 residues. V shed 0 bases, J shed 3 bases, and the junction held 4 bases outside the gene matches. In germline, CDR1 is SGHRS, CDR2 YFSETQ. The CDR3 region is CASSLAGQGHTEAFF. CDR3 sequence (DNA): TGCGCCAGCAGCTTGGCCGGACAGGGACACACTGAAGCTTTCTTT.

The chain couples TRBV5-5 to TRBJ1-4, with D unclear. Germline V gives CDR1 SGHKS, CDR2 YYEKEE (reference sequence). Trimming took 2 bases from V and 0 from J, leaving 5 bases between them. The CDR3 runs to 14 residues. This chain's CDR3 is CASSLLATNEKLFF. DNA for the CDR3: TGTGCCAGCAGCTTACTTGCAACTAATGAAAAACTGTTTTTT.

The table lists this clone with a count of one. The CDR3 DNA sequence: TGTGCCTGGAAGGTAGACAGCTCCGGCTCTGGGGCCAACGTCCTGACTTTC. Residues: CAWKVDSSGSGANVLTF. The chain combines TRBV30 with TRBJ2-6; maybe TRBD1 (5 bases). The CDR3 runs to 17 residues. V was shortened by 4 bases and J by 0 bases, with 16 bases between the two germline ends. CDR1 is GTSNPN, CDR2 SVGIG, per germline (reference sequence).